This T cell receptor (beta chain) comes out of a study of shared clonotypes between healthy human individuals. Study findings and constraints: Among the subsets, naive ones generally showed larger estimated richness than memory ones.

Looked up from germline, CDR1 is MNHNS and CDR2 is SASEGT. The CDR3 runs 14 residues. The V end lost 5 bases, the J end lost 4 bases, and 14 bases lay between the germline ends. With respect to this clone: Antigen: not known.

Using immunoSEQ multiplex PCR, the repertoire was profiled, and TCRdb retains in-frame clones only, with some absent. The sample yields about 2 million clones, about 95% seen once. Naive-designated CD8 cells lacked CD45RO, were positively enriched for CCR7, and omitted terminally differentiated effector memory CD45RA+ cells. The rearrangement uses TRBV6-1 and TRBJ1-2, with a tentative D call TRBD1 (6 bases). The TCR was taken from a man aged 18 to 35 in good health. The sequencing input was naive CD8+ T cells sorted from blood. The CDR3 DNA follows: TGTGCCAGCAGTCCCCGGGGGGCGGCCTATGGCTACACCTTC. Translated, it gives CASSPRGAAYGYTF.